This entry describes one TCR beta chain. This entry is derived from a study of blood T cell repertoires in COVID-19. Study background: The study drew acute and convalescent COVID-19 samples from the United States, Italy and Spain. T cells, B-cell-depleted T cells, or PBMCs provided the cDNA or gDNA that served as material.

Germline loops: CDR1 LNHDA, CDR2 SQIVND (reference sequence). CDR3 length equals 18 residues. V lost 1 base to trimming and J lost 2 bases, with 15 bases between them. Methods used by the authors: Scientists estimated how many nucleated cells there were by amplifying reference gene primers. Profiling relied on immunoSEQ multiplex PCR, and the TCRdb table lists in-frame clones only, not all of them. The V and J calls and clone size are taken from that table; D and trimming were inferred from the DNA. The top ten clones hold around 6.5% of a sample with about 33,000 clones, around 88% of them seen once.

This TCR derives from a human donor in a cohort sampled during active COVID-19. Sample: peripheral blood. This rearrangement joins TRBV19 to TRBJ2-6; D may be TRBD2 (7 bases). The CDR3 nucleotides are TGTGCCAGTAGTATAGTCGGGGGGCGCGTTACTGGGGCCAACGTCCTGACTTTC. Its translation: CASSIVGGRVTGANVLTF.